This entry lists 21 T cell receptor beta chains sequenced from one sample in a study of T cell responses to AZD1222 COVID-19 vaccine (dated by TCRdb to the early 2020s). In the paper's terms, the time point label means: baseline before first vaccination. The receptor library was made with the immunoSEQ multiplex PCR assay. What TCRdb holds here is the immuneACCESS table cut down to in-frame rearrangements. Part of the clones is not present; checked against another copy, under half of the missing clones reflect an unresolved V gene, and the others are unexplained. The sample yields 95,000 to 110,000 clones; 70% to 90% were counted once. The ten largest make up around 19% of the sample. Sequenced material: peripheral blood, taken on day 0 of AZD1222 vaccination. Source of these receptors: an adult in good health.

J is TRBJ2-3 and V is TRBV24-1; 8 bases agree with TRBD2. CDR3 length equals 14 residues. Germline V CDR1 and CDR2: KGHDR, SFDVKD. The J segment lost 2 bases and the V segment lost 9 bases, leaving 6 bases of the junction unmatched. CDR3 sequence (DNA): TGTGCCACCGCACGGGGGGGGGCCACAGATACGCAGTATTTT. This gives the protein CATARGGATDTQYF.

The chain recombines TRBV5-1 with TRBJ1-1; D gene unclear. This CDR3 is 12 amino acids long. The germline CDR1 and CDR2 sequences are SGHRS and YFSETQ. Between the trimmed V and J ends, which lost 7 bases and 3 bases, there was a span of 10 bases. The CDR3 DNA reads TGCGCCAGCCGACGCGGGGACACTGAAGCTTTCTTT. The encoded protein is CASRRGDTEAFF.

The chain employs TRBV10-3 and TRBJ2-1; possible D gene TRBD2, 6 bases. In germline, CDR1 is ENHRY, CDR2 SYGVKD. Trimming cost V 3 bases and J 6 bases, with 27 bases left between them. The CDR3 runs 19 residues. The CDR3 DNA reads TGTGCCATCAGTGATTTTTCGGTTTCGGAGTCCAGGAGGGCCAATGAGCAGTTCTTC. Protein: CAISDFSVSESRRANEQFF.

The chain has TRBV2 and TRBJ2-1; maybe TRBD1 (6 bases). Trimming took off 8 bases at V and 2 bases at J, with 10 bases between the two ends. CDR1 is SNHLY, CDR2 FYNNEI, per germline. The CDR3 runs 13 residues. CDR3 sequence: CASVWDTYNEQFF. As DNA, the CDR3 is TGTGCCAGCGTATGGGACACCTACAATGAGCAGTTCTTC.

V and J are TRBV7-9 and TRBJ2-5; D is undetermined. The V gene's germline CDR1 is SEHNR and CDR2 FQNEAQ (reference sequence). The CDR3 is 12 amino acids. Trimming stripped 8 bases from V and 5 bases from J, with 12 bases between. CDR3 in amino acids: CASFEKEETQYF. CDR3 bases: TGTGCCAGCTTCGAGAAGGAGGAGACCCAGTACTTC.

This chain uses TRBV2 with TRBJ2-2; D is undetermined. Looked up from germline, CDR1 is SNHLY and CDR2 is FYNNEI. The CDR3 runs to 13 residues. V was pared by 2 bases and J by 8 bases, with 9 bases between. The CDR3, as DNA: TGTGCCAGCAGTGAACCCCAACAGGGGGAGCTGTTTTTT. It codes for CASSEPQQGELFF. The full variable domain, its missing parts supplied by reference TRBV2 and TRBJ2-2, is EPEVTQTPSHQVTQMGQEVILRCVPISNHLYFYWYRQILGQKVEFLVSFYNNEISEKSEIFDDQFSVERPDGSNFTLKIRSTKLEDSAMYFCASSEPQQGELFFGEGSRLTVL.

The chain combines TRBV5-5 with TRBJ1-5, with D maybe TRBD1 (5 bases). Trimming took off 0 bases at V and 3 bases at J, with 7 bases between the two ends. The V gene's germline CDR1 is SGHKS and CDR2 YYEKEE (reference sequence). The CDR3 loop spans 14 amino acids. The CDR3 protein is CASSLAGINQPQHF. In DNA, the CDR3 is TGTGCCAGCAGCTTGGCAGGGATCAATCAGCCCCAGCATTTT.

The rearrangement links TRBV6-5 to TRBJ2-1; 8 bases map to TRBD1. The CDR3 sequence is 14 residues long. V lost 6 bases, J lost 2 bases, and 3 bases stayed unmatched. Per germline, CDR1 MNHEY and CDR2 SVGAGI. The CDR3 region is CASRPGQAYNEQFF. DNA for the CDR3: TGTGCCAGCAGACCGGGACAGGCCTACAATGAGCAGTTCTTC.

V and J are TRBV5-1 and TRBJ2-2; possibly TRBD2 for D (6 bases). Germline V lookup: CDR1 SGHRS, CDR2 YFSETQ. The V and J ends lost 0 bases and 2 bases respectively, with 8 bases between them. The CDR3 covers 15 residues. The CDR3 region is CASSLARENTGELFF. CDR3 nucleotide sequence: TGCGCCAGCAGCTTGGCGCGGGAAAACACCGGGGAGCTGTTTTTT.

The V gene is TRBV11-2, the J gene TRBJ2-7; D remains unclear. This CDR3 has 15 amino acids. Between the trimmed V and J ends, which lost 2 bases and 3 bases, there was a span of 14 bases. The germline V gene has CDR1 SGHAT and CDR2 FQNNGV. DNA of the CDR3: TGTGCCAGCAGCTTACAGCCCGACAAGCGCTACGAGCAGTACTTC. Protein sequence: CASSLQPDKRYEQYF.

There are a few counts of this clone. The rearrangement uses TRBV9 and TRBJ2-2; the D gene could be TRBD1 or TRBD2 (5 bases each). V was clipped by 0 bases and J by 6 bases, with 12 bases between them. Germline V gives CDR1 SGDLS, CDR2 YYNGEE. This CDR3 region has 15 residues. The CDR3: CASSVGGDPAGELFF. The CDR3 DNA reads as TGTGCCAGCAGCGTAGGTGGGGACCCAGCCGGGGAGCTGTTTTTT.

V and J are TRBV19 and TRBJ1-1; TRBD1 might be the D (6 bases). Trimming pared 4 bases from V and 5 bases from J, leaving 20 bases between. CDR1 is LNHDA, CDR2 SQIVND, per germline (reference sequence). This CDR3 spans 16 amino acids. The CDR3 DNA reads TGTGCCAGTAGTAATGCCCAGGGGATTCTTAGGACTGAAGCTTTCTTT. As protein: CASSNAQGILRTEAFF.

This chain uses TRBV4-1 with TRBJ1-2; 7 bases are shared with TRBD1. The CDR3 is 14 amino acids. J was trimmed by 6 bases and V by 8 bases; bases with no gene match: 12. Germline CDR1 and CDR2: MGHRA and YSYEKL. CDR3 DNA: TGCGCCAGCGACCTGGGGAGGGGGCCCCATGGCTACACCTTC. Amino acid sequence: CASDLGRGPHGYTF.

The chain links TRBV6-5 to TRBJ1-1; D perhaps matches TRBD1 (6 bases). The CDR3 length is 15 residues. V was shortened by 4 bases and J by 0 bases, with 12 bases between the two germline ends. Germline V lookup: CDR1 MNHEY, CDR2 SVGAGI. CDR3 residues: CASSSAGQLNTEAFF. CDR3 in DNA: TGTGCCAGCAGTTCTGCGGGACAACTGAACACTGAAGCTTTCTTT.

The chain recombines TRBV19 with TRBJ2-5; perhaps D is TRBD1 or TRBD2 (5 bases each). The CDR3 runs to 16 residues. Germline-derived CDR1 and CDR2 are LNHDA and SQIVND (reference sequence). With 5 bases removed from V and 2 bases from J, the gap between germline ends came to 18 bases. The CDR3 DNA reads as TGTGCCAGTAGTGAGGCAGGTGGGGGAATTCAAGAGACCCAGTACTTC. This translates into CASSEAGGGIQETQYF. Full variable domain (outside the CDR3, taken from reference TRBV19 and TRBJ2-5): DGGITQSPKYLFRKEGQNVTLSCEQNLNHDAMYWYRQDPGQGLRLIYYSQIVNDFQKGDIAEGYSVSREKKESFPLTVTSAQKNPTAFYLCASSEAGGGIQETQYFGPGTRLLVL.

The rearrangement uses TRBV7-9 and TRBJ1-2; 8 nucleotides agree with TRBD1. There are 16 residues in the CDR3. The germline V gene encodes CDR1 SEHNR and CDR2 FQNEAQ (reference sequence). The ends lost 0 bases at V and 7 bases at J; junction bases unmatched: 10. CDR3 nucleotides: TGTGCCAGCAGCTTAGCGGGTCAACAGGGGGTGGGTGGCTACACCTTC. It codes for CASSLAGQQGVGGYTF.

This chain joins TRBV9 and TRBJ2-7; 11 nucleotides line up with TRBD2. The V gene's germline CDR1 is SGDLS and CDR2 YYNGEE. V shed 3 bases, J shed 1 base, and the junction held 9 bases outside the gene matches. This CDR3 is built from 17 residues. Here the CDR3 reads CASSAEWGTSGSYEQYF. Written as DNA, the CDR3 is TGTGCCAGCAGCGCAGAGTGGGGGACTAGCGGTTCCTACGAGCAGTACTTC.

V usage is TRBV9 and J usage is TRBJ2-3, with a possible D match to TRBD2 (5 bases). The CDR3 sequence is 13 residues long. Germline CDR1 is SGDLS and CDR2 is YYNGEE. The V and J ends lost 1 base and 4 bases respectively, with 7 bases between them. CDR3 sequence reads: CASSVSGADTQYF. The CDR3 coding sequence is TGTGCCAGCAGCGTATCCGGGGCAGATACGCAGTATTTT.

The V gene is TRBV7-3, the J gene TRBJ1-6; D gene uncertain. Germline loops: CDR1 SGHTA, CDR2 FQGTGA. V lost 5 bases and J lost 4, with 9 bases in between. The CDR3 consists of 14 residues. The CDR3 nucleotides read TGTGCCAGCAGCCCGGACGGTTATAATTCACCCCTCCACTTT. This sequence encodes CASSPDGYNSPLHF.

This clone was counted only a few times. The chain recombines TRBV6-4 with TRBJ2-1; TRBD2 matches 13 bases. The length of the CDR3 is 15 residues. CDR1 and CDR2 (germline): MRHNA, SNTAGT. Unmatched junction bases numbered 1, after V lost 3 bases and J lost 5 bases. For the CDR3, the DNA is TGTGCCAGCAGTGAGACTAGCGGGGGGAACAATGAGCAGTTCTTC. Translating gives CASSETSGGNNEQFF.

The rearrangement uses TRBV5-8 and TRBJ1-6; possibly TRBD1 for D (5 bases). The CDR3 loop spans 18 amino acids. V was trimmed by 4 bases and J by 0 bases, leaving 17 bases between them. From germline, CDR1 is SGHTS and CDR2 YDEGEE. The CDR3 nucleotides read TGTGCCAGCAGCCCCGACAGAATTGCATACTCCTATAATTCACCCCTCCACTTT. Protein product: CASSPDRIAYSYNSPLHF.